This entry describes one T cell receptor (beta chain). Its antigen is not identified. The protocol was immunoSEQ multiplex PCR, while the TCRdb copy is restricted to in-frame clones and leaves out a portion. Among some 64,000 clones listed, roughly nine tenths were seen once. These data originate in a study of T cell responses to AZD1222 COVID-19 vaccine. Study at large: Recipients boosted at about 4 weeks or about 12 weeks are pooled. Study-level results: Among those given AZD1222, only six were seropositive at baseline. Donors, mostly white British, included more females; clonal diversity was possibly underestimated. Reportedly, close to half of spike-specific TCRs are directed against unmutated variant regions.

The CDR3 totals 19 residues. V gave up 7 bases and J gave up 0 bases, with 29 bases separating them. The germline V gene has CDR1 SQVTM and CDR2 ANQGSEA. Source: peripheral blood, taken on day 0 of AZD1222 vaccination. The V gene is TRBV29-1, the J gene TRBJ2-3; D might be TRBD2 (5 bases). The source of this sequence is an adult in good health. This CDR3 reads CSAWSPGRGLGYSTDTQYF. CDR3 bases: TGCAGCGCTTGGTCTCCCGGCCGGGGATTGGGGTATAGCACAGATACGCAGTATTTT.